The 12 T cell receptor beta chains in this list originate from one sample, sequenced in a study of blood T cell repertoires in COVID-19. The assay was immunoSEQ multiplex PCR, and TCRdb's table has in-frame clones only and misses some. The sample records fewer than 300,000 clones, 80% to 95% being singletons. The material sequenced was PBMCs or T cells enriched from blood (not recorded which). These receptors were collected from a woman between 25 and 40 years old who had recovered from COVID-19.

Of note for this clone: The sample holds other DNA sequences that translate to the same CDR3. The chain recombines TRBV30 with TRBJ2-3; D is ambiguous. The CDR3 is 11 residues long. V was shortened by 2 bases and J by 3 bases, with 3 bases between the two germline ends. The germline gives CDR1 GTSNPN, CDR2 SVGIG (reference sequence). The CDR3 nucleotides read TGTGCCTGGAGTCATACAGATACGCAGTATTTT. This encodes CAWSHTDTQYF.

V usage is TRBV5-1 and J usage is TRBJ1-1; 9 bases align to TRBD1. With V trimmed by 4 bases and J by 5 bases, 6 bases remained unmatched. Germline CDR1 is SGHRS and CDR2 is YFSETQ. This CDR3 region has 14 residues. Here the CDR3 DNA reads TGCGCCAGCAGCCGACAGGGGGATCGGACTGAAGCTTTCTTT. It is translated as CASSRQGDRTEAFF.

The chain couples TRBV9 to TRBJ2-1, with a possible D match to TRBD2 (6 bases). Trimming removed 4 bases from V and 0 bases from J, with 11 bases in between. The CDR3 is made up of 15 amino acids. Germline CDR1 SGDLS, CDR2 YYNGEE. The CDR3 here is CASSHGRISYNEQFF. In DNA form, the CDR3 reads TGTGCCAGCAGCCACGGGAGAATCTCCTACAATGAGCAGTTCTTC.

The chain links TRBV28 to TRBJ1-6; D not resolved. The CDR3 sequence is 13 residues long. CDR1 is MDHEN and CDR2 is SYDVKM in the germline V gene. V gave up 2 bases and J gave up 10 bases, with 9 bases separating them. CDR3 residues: CASSLVSWSPLHF. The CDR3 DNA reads TGTGCCAGCAGTTTAGTCAGTTGGTCACCCCTCCACTTT.

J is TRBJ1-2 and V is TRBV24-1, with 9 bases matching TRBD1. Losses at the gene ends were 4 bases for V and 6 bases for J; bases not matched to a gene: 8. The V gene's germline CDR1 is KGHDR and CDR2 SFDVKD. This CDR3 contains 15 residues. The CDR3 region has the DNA TGTGCCACCAGTGACTGGGGACAGGGAGTACATGGCTACACCTTC. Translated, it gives CATSDWGQGVHGYTF.

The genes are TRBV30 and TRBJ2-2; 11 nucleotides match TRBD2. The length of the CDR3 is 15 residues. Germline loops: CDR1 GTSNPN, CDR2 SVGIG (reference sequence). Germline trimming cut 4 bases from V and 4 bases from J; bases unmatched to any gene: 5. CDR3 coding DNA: TGTGCCTGGAAGCTCGGACTAGCGGGCACCGGGGAGCTGTTTTTT. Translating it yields CAWKLGLAGTGELFF.

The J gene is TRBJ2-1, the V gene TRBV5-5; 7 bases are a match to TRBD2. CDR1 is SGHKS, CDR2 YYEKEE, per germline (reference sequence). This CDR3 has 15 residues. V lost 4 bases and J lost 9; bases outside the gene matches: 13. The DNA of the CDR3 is TGTGCCAGCAGCGTCGGACTAGTTGTCGAAAGTGAGCAGTTCTTC. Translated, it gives CASSVGLVVESEQFF.

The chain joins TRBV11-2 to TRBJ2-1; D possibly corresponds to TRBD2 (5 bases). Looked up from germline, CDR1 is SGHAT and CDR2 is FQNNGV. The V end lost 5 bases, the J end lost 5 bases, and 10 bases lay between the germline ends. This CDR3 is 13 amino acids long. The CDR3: CASSGRGNNEQFF. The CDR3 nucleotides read TGTGCCAGCAGCGGGAGAGGGAACAATGAGCAGTTCTTC.

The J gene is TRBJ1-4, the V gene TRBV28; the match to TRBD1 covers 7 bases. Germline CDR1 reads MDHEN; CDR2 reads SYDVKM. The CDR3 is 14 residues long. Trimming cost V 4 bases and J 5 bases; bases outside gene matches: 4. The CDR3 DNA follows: TGTGCCAGCAGTTCGGACAGGCGGAATGAAAAACTGTTTTTT. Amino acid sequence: CASSSDRRNEKLFF.

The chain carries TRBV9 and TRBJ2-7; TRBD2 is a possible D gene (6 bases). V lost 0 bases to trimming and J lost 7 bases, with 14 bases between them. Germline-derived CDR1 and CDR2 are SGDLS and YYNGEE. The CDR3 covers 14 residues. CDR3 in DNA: TGTGCCAGCAGCGTAGGTCAGGCTGGGGGGGAGCAGTACTTC. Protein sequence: CASSVGQAGGEQYF.

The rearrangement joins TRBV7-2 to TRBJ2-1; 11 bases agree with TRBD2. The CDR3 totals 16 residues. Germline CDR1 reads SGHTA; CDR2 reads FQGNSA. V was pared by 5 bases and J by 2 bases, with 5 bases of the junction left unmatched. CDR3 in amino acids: CASSISGRGTYNEQFF. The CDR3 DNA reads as TGTGCCAGCAGCATTAGCGGGAGGGGAACCTACAATGAGCAGTTCTTC.

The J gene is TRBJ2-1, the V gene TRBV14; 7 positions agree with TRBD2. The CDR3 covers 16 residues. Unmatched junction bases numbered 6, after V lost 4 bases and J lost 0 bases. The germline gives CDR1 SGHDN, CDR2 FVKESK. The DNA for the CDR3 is TGTGCCAGCAGCCTGGGGGGGTGGAACTCCTACAATGAGCAGTTCTTC. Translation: CASSLGGWNSYNEQFF.